This T cell receptor beta chain stems from a study of blood T cell repertoires in COVID-19 (dated by TCRdb to 2019 to 2021). As for the study more broadly: Samples from collaborators originated in the United States, Italy and Spain and spanned both the acute and convalescent phases of COVID-19. Samples came from the ongoing ImmuneRACE study (first 160 participants) plus 1,254 subjects from 6 global collaborators. HLA class I and class II types, where available, came from metadata supplied by the sample provider rather than from assay-based typing. Subjects who had been exposed to COVID-19, were actively infected with it, or had recovered from it provided the deeply sampled blood TCRbeta repertoires that made up the dataset. A freely available public database, intended as a resource for researchers studying the immune response to SARS-CoV-2, is where the repertoires were released. Nearly every sample came with metadata listing a de-identified subject ID, COVID-19 status, age in years and sex. The material from the prospective study consisted of cDNA or gDNA derived from T cells, B-cell-depleted T cells, or PBMCs. Beyond this particular receptor, the publication reports: Clinical and demographic metadata were provided uncurated, with the amount varying by source and participant.

Its CDR3 holds 17 amino acids, cysteine through phenylalanine. Just the 51-base CDR3 DNA is kept, in frame starting at base 1. V is pruned by 0 bases and J by 5 bases, leaving 6 bases of the junction without a gene match. TCRbeta CDR3 regions were amplified from genomic DNA using the immunoSEQ Assay, a bias-controlled multiplex PCR. The original methods were these. The number of nucleated cells in each sample was estimated by amplification of reference gene primers within the assay. Sequence reads were collapsed and filtered to measure the absolute abundance of every unique TCRbeta CDR3 rearrangement. For each sample, productive Simpson clonality was calculated as the square root of Simpson's diversity index over productive rearrangements. TCRdb retrieved this table from immuneACCESS and kept in-frame rearrangements only. Not all clones are present; in checked studies, unresolved V genes account for under half, and no reason is known for the remainder. That table gives V, J and clone size, and the DNA gave D and trimming. The sample contains over 120,000 clones, 84% of them found a single time. Over 35% of the sample goes to the ten largest clones.

Each collaborating institution followed its own protocols to collect whole blood in K2EDTA tubes. For TCRbeta analysis, collaborators shipped samples in one of three forms: frozen whole blood, isolated PBMCs, or DNA extracted from either of those sample types. Comment on this clone: The clone's antigen remains unknown. It has no much larger one-base neighbor in the sample; base qualities were not kept.

Recombination connected TRBV6-7 to TRBJ1-5; TRBD1 matches 11 bases in the middle. TRBV6-7 is assigned to the ORF class and has an uncertain function. This clonotype was sampled from a human donor in a cohort sampled during active COVID-19. Sequenced sample: peripheral blood. The DNA is as follows: TGTGCCAGCAGTTACTCCGGGACAGGGGGTAAGGATCAGCCCCAGCATTTT. Its translation reads: CASSYSGTGGKDQPQHF.